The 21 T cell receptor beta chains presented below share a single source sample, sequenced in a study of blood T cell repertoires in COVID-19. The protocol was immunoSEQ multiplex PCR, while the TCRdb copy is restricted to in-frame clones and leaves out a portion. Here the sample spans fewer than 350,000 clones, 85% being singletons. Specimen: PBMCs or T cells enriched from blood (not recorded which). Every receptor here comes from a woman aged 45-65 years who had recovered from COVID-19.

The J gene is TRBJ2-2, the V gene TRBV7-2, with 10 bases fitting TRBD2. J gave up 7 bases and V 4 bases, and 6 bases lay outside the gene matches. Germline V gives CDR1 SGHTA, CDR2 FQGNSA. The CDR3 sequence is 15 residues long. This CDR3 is CASSSLAGVGGELFF. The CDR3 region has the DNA TGTGCCAGCAGCTCTCTAGCGGGAGTTGGCGGGGAGCTGTTTTTT.

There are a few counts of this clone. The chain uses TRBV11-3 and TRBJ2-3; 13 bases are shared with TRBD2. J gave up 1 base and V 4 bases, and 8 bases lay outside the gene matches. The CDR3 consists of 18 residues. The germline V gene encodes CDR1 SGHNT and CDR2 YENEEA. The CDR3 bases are TGTGCCAGCAGCTCAACTAGCGGGGGGGCCTCCCGCACAGATACGCAGTATTTT. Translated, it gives CASSSTSGGASRTDTQYF.

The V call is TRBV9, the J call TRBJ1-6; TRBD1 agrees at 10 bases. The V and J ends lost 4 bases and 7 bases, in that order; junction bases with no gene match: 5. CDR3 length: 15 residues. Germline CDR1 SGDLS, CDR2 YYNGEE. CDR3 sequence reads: CASSLQGQGNSPLHF. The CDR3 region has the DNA TGTGCCAGCAGCCTCCAGGGACAGGGGAATTCACCCCTCCACTTT.

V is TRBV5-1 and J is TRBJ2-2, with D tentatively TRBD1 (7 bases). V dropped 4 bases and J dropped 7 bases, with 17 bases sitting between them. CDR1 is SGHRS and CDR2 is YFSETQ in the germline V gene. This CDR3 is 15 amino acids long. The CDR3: CASSGGTVDNGELFF. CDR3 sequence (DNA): TGCGCCAGCAGCGGCGGGACAGTCGACAACGGGGAGCTGTTTTTT.

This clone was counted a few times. The CDR3 here is CASSEVRNTEAFF. The DNA of the CDR3 is TGTGCCAGCAGTGAAGTCAGGAACACTGAAGCTTTCTTT. The J gene is TRBJ1-1, the V gene TRBV6-1; D is undetermined. Germline lookup yields CDR1 MNHNS and CDR2 SASEGT. The germline V and J ends were trimmed by 1 base and 1 base, with 4 bases remaining between them. The CDR3 spans 13 residues.

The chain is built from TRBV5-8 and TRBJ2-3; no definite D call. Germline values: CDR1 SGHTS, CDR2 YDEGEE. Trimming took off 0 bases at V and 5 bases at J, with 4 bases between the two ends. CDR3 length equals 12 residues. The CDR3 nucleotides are TGTGCCAGCAGCTTGGCTAGAGATACGCAGTATTTT. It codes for CASSLARDTQYF. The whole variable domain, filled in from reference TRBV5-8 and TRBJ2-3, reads EAGVTQSPTHLIKTRGQQATLRCSPISGHTSVYWYQQALGLGLQFLLWYDEGEERNRGNFPPRFSGRQFPNYSSELNVNALELEDSALYLCASSLARDTQYFGPGTRLTVL.

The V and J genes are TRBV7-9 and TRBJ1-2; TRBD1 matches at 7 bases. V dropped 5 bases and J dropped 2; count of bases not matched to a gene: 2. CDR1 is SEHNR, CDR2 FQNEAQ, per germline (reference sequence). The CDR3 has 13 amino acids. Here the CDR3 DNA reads TGTGCCAGCAGCCCGACAGGGAACTATGGCTACACCTTC. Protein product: CASSPTGNYGYTF.

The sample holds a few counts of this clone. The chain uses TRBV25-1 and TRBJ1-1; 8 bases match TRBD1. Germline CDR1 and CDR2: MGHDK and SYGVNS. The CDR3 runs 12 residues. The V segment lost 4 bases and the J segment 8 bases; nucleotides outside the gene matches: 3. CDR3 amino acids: CASSAGTGEAFF. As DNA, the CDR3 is TGTGCCAGCAGTGCGGGGACAGGAGAAGCTTTCTTT. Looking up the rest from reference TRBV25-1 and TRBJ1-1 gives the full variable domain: EADIYQTPRYLVIGTGKKITLECSQTMGHDKMYWYQQDPGMELHLIHYSYGVNSTEKGDLSSESTVSRIRTEHFPLTLESARPSHTSQYLCASSAGTGEAFFGQGTRLTVV.

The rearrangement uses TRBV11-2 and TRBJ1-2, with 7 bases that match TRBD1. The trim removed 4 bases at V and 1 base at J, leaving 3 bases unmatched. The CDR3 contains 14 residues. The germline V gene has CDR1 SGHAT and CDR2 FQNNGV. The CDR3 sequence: CASSSTGFNYGYTF. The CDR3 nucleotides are TGTGCCAGCAGCTCGACAGGGTTTAACTATGGCTACACCTTC.

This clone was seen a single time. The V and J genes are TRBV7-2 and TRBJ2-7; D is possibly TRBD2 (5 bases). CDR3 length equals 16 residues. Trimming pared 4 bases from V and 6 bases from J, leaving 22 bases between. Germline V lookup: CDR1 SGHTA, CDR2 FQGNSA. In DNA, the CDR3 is TGTGCCAGCAGCTCCCAAGGCGGGCTGAGGGCCGGCGAGCAGTACTTC. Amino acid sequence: CASSSQGGLRAGEQYF.

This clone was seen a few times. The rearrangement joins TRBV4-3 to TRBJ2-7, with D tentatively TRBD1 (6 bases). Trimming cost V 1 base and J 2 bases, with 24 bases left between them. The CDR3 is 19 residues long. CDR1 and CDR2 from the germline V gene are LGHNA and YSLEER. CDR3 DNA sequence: TGCGCCAGCAGCCAAGGGGTAGACTGGCGGACAGACCCGGCCTACGAGCAGTACTTC. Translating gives CASSQGVDWRTDPAYEQYF.

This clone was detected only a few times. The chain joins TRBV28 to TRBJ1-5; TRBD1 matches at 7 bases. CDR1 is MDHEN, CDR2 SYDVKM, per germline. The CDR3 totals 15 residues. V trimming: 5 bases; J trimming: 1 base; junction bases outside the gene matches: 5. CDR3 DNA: TGTGCCAGCAGTCAGACAGGGTTGAGCAATCAGCCCCAGCATTTT. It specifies CASSQTGLSNQPQHF.

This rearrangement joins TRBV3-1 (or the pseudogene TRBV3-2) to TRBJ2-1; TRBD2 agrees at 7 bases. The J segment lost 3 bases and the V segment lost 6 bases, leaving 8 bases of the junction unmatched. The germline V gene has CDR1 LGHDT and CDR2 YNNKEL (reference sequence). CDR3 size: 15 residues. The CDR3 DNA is TGTGCCAGCAGTCCCCGGGCTAGCGGCTACAATGAGCAGTTCTTC. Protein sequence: CASSPRASGYNEQFF.

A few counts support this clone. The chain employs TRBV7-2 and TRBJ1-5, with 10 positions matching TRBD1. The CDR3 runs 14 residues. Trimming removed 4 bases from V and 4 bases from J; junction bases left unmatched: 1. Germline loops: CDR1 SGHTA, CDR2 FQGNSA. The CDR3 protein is CASSWDRGNQPQHF. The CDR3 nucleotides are TGTGCCAGCAGCTGGGACAGGGGTAATCAGCCCCAGCATTTT.

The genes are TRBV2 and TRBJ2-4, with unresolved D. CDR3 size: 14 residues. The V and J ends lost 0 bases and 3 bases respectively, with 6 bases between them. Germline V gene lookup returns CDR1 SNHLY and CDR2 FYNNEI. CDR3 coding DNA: TGTGCCAGCAGTGAAGCGAGAGGCAAAAACATTCAGTACTTC. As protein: CASSEARGKNIQYF.

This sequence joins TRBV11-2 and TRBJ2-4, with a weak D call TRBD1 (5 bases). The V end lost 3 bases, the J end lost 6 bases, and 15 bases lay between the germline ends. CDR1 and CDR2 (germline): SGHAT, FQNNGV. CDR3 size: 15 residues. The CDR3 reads CASSFLGVLANIQYF. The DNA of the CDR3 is TGTGCCAGCAGCTTCCTAGGGGTTTTGGCAAACATTCAGTACTTC.

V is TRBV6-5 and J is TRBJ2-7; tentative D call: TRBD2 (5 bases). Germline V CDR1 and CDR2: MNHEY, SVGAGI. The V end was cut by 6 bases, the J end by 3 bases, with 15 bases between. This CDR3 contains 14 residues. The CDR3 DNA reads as TGTGCCAGCAGCTCGGACTCCCCGCGCTACGAGCAGTACTTC. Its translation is CASSSDSPRYEQYF.

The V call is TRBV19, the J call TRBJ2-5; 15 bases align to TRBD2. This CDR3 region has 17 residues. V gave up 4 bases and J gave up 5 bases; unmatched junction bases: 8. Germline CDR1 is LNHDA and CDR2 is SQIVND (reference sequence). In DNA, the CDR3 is TGTGCCAGTAGTACTAGGACTAGCGGGAGGGCCACGGAGACCCAGTACTTC. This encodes CASSTRTSGRATETQYF.

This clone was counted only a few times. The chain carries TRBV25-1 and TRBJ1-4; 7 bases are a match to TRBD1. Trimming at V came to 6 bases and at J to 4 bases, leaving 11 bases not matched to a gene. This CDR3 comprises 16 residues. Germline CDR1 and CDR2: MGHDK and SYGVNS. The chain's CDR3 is CASSTGVLSDNEKLFF. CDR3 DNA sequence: TGTGCCAGCAGCACAGGGGTTCTCTCAGATAATGAAAAACTGTTTTTT.

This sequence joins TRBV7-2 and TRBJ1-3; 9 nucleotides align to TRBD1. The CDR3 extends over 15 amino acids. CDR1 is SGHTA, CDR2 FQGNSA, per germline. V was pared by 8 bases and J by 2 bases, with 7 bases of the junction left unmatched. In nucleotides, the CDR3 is TGTGCCAGCCTCCTTACAGGGGGCCCTGGAAACACCATATATTTT. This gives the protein CASLLTGGPGNTIYF. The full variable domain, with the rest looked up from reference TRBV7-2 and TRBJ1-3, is GAGVSQSPSNKVTEKGKDVELRCDPISGHTALYWYRQSLGQGLEFLIYFQGNSAPDKSGLPSDRFSAERTGGSVSTLTIQRTQQEDSAVYLCASLLTGGPGNTIYFGEGSWLTVV.

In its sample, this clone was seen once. CDR3 DNA: TGTGCTAGTGGTTCGTCGACAATTAACACTGAAGCTTTCTTT. Protein: CASGSSTINTEAFF. The chain is built from TRBV12-5 and TRBJ1-1; D unclear. Germline V CDR1 and CDR2: LGHNT, FRNRAP. V lost 4 bases to trimming and J lost 2 bases, with 11 bases between them. The length of the CDR3 is 14 residues.